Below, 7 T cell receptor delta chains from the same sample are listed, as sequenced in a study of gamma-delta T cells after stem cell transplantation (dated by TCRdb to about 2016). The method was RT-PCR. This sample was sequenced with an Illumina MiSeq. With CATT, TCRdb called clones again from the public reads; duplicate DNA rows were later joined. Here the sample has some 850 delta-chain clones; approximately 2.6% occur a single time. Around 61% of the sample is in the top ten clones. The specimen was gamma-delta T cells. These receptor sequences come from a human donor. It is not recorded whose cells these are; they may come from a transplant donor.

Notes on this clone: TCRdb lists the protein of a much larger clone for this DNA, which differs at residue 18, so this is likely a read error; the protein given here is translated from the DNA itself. CDR3 bases: TGTGCTCTTGGGGCACTATTCCCCCGTACTGGGGGATACTCGTCCGATAAACGCATCTTT. Translating it yields CALGALFPRTGGYSSDKRIF. This chain connects TRDV1 to TRDJ1; 12 nucleotides line up with TRDD3. Germline values: CDR1 TSWWSYY, CDR2 QGS. CDR3 length: 20 amino acids.

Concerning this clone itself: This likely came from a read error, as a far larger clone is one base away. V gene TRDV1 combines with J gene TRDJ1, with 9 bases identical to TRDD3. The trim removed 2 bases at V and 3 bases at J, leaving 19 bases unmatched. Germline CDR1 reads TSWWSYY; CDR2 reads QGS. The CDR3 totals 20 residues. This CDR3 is CALGETMGEYWGTLSDKLIF. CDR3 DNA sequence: TGTGCTCTTGGGGAAACAATGGGGGAGTACTGGGGGACACTTTCCGATAAACTCATCTTT.

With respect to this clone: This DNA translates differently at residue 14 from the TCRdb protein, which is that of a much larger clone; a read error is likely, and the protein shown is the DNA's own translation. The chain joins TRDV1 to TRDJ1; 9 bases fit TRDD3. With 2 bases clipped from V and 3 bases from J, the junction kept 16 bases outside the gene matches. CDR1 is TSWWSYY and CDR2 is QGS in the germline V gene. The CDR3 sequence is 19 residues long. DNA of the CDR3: TGTGCTCTTGGGGAATTCCTCCGGACTGGGGGAACCTACGCCGATAAACTCATCTTT. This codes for CALGEFLRTGGTYADKLIF.

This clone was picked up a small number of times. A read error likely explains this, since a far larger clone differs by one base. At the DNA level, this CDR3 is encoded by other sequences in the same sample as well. The CDR3 protein is CACDPKLPGGYTDKLIF. The CDR3 coding sequence is TGTGCCTGTGATCCGAAATTGCCTGGGGGATACACCGATAAACTCATCTTT. The rearrangement links TRDV2 to TRDJ1; 9 bases are a match to TRDD3. V lost 4 bases to trimming and J lost 0 bases; unmatched junction nucleotides: 11. In germline, CDR1 is GEAIGNYY, CDR2 EKD. The length of the CDR3 is 17 residues.

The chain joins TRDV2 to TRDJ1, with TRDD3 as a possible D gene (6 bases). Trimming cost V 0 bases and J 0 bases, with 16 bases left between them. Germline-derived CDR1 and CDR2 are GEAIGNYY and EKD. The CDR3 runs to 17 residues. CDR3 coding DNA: TGTGCCTGTGACACCTTGGTGGGGGTCTTGTACACCGATAAACTCATCTTT. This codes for CACDTLVGVLYTDKLIF.

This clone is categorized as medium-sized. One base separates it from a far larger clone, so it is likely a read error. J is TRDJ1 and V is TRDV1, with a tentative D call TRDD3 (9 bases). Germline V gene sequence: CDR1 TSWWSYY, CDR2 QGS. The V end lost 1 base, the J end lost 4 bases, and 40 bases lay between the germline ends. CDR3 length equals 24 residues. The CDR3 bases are TGTGCTCTTGGGGAACCTTCCCATGGCCTTCCTATATGGGGGATAGTCTTTATAGGCGATAAACTCATCTTT. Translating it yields CALGEPSHGLPIWGIVFIGDKLIF.

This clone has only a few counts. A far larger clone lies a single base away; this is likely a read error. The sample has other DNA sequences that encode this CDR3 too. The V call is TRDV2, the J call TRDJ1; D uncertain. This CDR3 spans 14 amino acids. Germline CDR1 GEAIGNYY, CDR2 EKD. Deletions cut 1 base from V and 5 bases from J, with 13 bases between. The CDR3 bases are TGTGCCTGTGACACATTAGGACCCGGGGATAAACTCATCTTT. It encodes CACDTLGPGDKLIF.